What follows are 2 T cell receptor beta chains derived from one specimen sequenced in a study of blood T cells in healthy people across ages. A second roughly 7 to 11 cycle PCR used barcoded and J-beta primers. In TCRdb, the 5' RACE reads were re-called with MiXCR into one record per CDR3 protein. This table has 380,000 or so distinct CDR3 sequences, roughly half appearing once. The sequencing sample was made of blood. The source of these receptors is a man in his sixties in good health.

This clonotype turned up a few times. The genes are TRBV9 and TRBJ2-5; D unresolved. The CDR3 covers 12 residues. The V and J ends lost 1 base and 5 bases respectively, with 6 bases between them. From germline, CDR1 is SGDLS and CDR2 YYNGEE. The CDR3 loop reads CASSVLGETQYF. For the CDR3, the DNA is TGTGCCAGCAGCGTACTTGGGGAGACCCAGTACTTC.

The genes are TRBV6-6 and TRBJ2-5; 7 nucleotides line up with TRBD2. Looked up from germline, CDR1 is MNHNY and CDR2 is SVGAGI (reference sequence). The CDR3 is 14 residues long. The trim removed 0 bases at V and 4 bases at J, leaving 2 bases unmatched. CDR3 DNA: TGTGCCAGCAGTTACTCAGGCGGGAGAGAGACCCAGTACTTC. This gives the protein CASSYSGGRETQYF.